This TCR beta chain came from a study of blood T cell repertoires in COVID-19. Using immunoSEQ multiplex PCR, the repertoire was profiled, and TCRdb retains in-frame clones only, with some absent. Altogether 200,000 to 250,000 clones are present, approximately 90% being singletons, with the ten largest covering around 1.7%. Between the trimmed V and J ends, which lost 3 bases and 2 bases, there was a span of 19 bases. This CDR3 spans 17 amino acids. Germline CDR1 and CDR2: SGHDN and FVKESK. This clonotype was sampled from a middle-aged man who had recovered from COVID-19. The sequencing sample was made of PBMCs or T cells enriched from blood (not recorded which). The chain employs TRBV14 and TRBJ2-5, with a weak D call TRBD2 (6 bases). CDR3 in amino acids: CASSQVLRGIGQETQYF. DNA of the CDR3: TGTGCCAGCAGCCAGGTCCTTCGCGGGATAGGACAAGAGACCCAGTACTTC.